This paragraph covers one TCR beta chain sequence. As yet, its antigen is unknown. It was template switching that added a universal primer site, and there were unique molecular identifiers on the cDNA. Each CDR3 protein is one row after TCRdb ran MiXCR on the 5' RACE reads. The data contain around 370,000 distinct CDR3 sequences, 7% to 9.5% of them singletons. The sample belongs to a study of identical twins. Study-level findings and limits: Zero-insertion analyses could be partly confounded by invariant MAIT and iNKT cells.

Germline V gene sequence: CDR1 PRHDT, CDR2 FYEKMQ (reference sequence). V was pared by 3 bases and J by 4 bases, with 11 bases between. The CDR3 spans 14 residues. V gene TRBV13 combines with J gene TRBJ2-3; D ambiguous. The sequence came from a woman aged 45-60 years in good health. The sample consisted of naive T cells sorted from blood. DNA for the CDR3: TGTGCCAGCAGCTTGGGTAGTCGCTCAGATACGCAGTATTTT. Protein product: CASSLGSRSDTQYF.